The 30 T cell receptor beta chains given below trace back to one sample, sequenced in a study of cytomegalovirus exposure and HLA in healthy donors (TCRdb year 2017). Receptors were amplified or captured by the immunoSEQ multiplex PCR assay. This immuneACCESS table, as held by TCRdb, lists in-frame sequences with V and J called but not all clones. Of the missing ones, under half trace to an unresolved V gene in checked studies; the others have no known cause. The sample table records some 130,000 clones; 85% to 90% of these occur just once. The biggest ten clones account for over 1% of the sample. Input material: PBMCs. Receptors were obtained from a woman between 18 and 29 years old in good health and CMV-seronegative.

The chain combines TRBV5-8 with TRBJ1-4, with TRBD1 identical over 7 bases. The CDR3 length is 16 residues. The trim removed 4 bases at V and 8 bases at J, leaving 14 bases unmatched. Germline-derived CDR1 and CDR2 are SGHTS and YDEGEE. The CDR3 DNA reads as TGTGCCAGCAGCGAAACCATGACAGGGATGGACGAAAAACTGTTTTTT. Translated, it gives CASSETMTGMDEKLFF.

The chain combines TRBV7-9 with TRBJ2-7; TRBD1 matches 11 bases. CDR3 length equals 15 residues. In germline, CDR1 is SEHNR, CDR2 FQNEAQ (reference sequence). Losses at the gene ends were 5 bases for V and 4 bases for J; bases not matched to a gene: 7. The CDR3, as DNA: TGTGCCAGCAGCCCAGGACAGGGGGCGTCATACGAGCAGTACTTC. Amino acids: CASSPGQGASYEQYF.

With regard to this clone: Other DNA sequences in the sample encode the same CDR3. The V and J genes are TRBV7-2 and TRBJ1-2, with TRBD1 matching 9 bases. CDR1 and CDR2 from the germline V gene are SGHTA and FQGNSA. J was trimmed by 3 bases and V by 5 bases; bases with no gene match: 7. This CDR3 contains 15 residues. The CDR3 loop reads CASSPRTGDYYGYTF. CDR3 sequence (DNA): TGTGCCAGCAGCCCAAGGACAGGGGACTACTATGGCTACACCTTC. Together with reference TRBV7-2 and TRBJ1-2, the CDR3 gives the full variable domain: GAGVSQSPSNKVTEKGKDVELRCDPISGHTALYWYRQSLGQGLEFLIYFQGNSAPDKSGLPSDRFSAERTGGSVSTLTIQRTQQEDSAVYLCASSPRTGDYYGYTFGSGTRLTVV.

This clone was observed a single time. CDR3 sequence reads: CASSEQGVGTGELFF. In DNA, the CDR3 is TGTGCCAGCAGTGAACAGGGGGTAGGCACCGGGGAGCTGTTTTTT. The chain combines TRBV25-1 with TRBJ2-2, with 7 bases that match TRBD1. Per germline, CDR1 MGHDK and CDR2 SYGVNS. J was trimmed by 4 bases and V by 2 bases; bases with no gene match: 4. The CDR3 is 15 residues long.

The chain recombines TRBV19 with TRBJ1-3; D uncertain. The CDR3 totals 14 residues. Trimming took 2 bases from V and 1 from J, leaving 6 bases between them. Germline values: CDR1 LNHDA, CDR2 SQIVND (reference sequence). The CDR3 spells CASSISTSGNTIYF. The CDR3 bases are TGTGCCAGTAGTATATCGACATCTGGAAACACCATATATTTT.

V is TRBV5-4 and J is TRBJ2-5, with D possibly TRBD1 on 5 matching bases. The CDR3 sequence is 14 residues long. Germline values: CDR1 SGHNT, CDR2 YYREEE (reference sequence). Trimming shortened V by 4 bases and J by 2 bases, and 12 bases separated the two germline ends. DNA for the CDR3: TGTGCCAGCAGCCCCCCCCAGGGTCAAGAGACCCAGTACTTC. Its protein is CASSPPQGQETQYF. The full variable domain, its missing parts supplied by reference TRBV5-4 and TRBJ2-5, is ETGVTQSPTHLIKTRGQQVTLRCSSQSGHNTVSWYQQALGQGPQFIFQYYREEENGRGNFPPRFSGLQFPNYSSELNVNALELDDSALYLCASSPPQGQETQYFGPGTRLLVL.

This rearrangement joins TRBV6-5 to TRBJ2-3; D uncertain. This CDR3 spans 12 amino acids. Germline assignment: CDR1 MNHEY and CDR2 SVGAGI. V was shortened by 5 bases and J by 6 bases, with 9 bases between the two germline ends. For the CDR3, the DNA is TGTGCCAGCAGTCCGCAGTGGGATACGCAGTATTTT. This translates into CASSPQWDTQYF.

The V gene is TRBV11-2, the J gene TRBJ2-1; 9 nucleotides match TRBD2. Germline values: CDR1 SGHAT, CDR2 FQNNGV. This CDR3 is 14 amino acids long. J was trimmed by 5 bases and V by 10 bases; bases with no gene match: 9. The CDR3, as DNA: TGTGCCACCCAGCGGGGGGTTCGGGACAATGAGCAGTTCTTC. Its translation is CATQRGVRDNEQFF. Based on the CDR3 plus reference TRBV11-2 and TRBJ2-1, the full variable domain is EAGVAQSPRYKIIEKRQSVAFWCNPISGHATLYWYQQILGQGPKLLIQFQNNGVVDDSQLPKDRFSAERLKGVDSTLKIQPAKLEDSAVYLCATQRGVRDNEQFFGPGTRLTVL.

The rearrangement links TRBV6-5 to TRBJ2-7, with TRBD2 matching over 7 bases. Losses at the gene ends were 6 bases for V and 0 bases for J; bases not matched to a gene: 8. The CDR3 runs to 15 residues. From germline, CDR1 is MNHEY and CDR2 SVGAGI. CDR3 in amino acids: CASSPSRGSSYEQYF. For the CDR3, the DNA is TGTGCCAGCAGCCCTTCCCGCGGGAGCTCCTACGAGCAGTACTTC.

The rearrangement uses TRBV19 and TRBJ2-7, with D unresolved. This CDR3 is 13 amino acids long. The ends were cut back, 3 bases at V and 3 bases at J, with 9 bases in the middle. CDR1 and CDR2 from the germline V gene are LNHDA and SQIVND (reference sequence). CDR3 in DNA: TGTGCCAGTAGTATTGACACCTACTACGAGCAGTACTTC. Translated: CASSIDTYYEQYF.

The chain employs TRBV6-5 and TRBJ2-7; D perhaps matches TRBD1 (6 bases). The CDR3 covers 13 residues. In germline, CDR1 is MNHEY, CDR2 SVGAGI. V was clipped by 2 bases and J by 4 bases, with 9 bases between them. The CDR3 spells CASSYRDTYEQYF. For the CDR3, the DNA is TGTGCCAGCAGTTACAGGGACACATACGAGCAGTACTTC.

The chain recombines TRBV9 with TRBJ2-1, with TRBD2 matching 10 bases. The germline V gene has CDR1 SGDLS and CDR2 YYNGEE. Trimming at V came to 3 bases and at J to 3 bases, leaving 3 bases not matched to a gene. This CDR3 region has 15 residues. DNA for the CDR3: TGTGCCAGCAGCGAGACTAGCGGGTTCTACAATGAGCAGTTCTTC. This codes for CASSETSGFYNEQFF. Combining the CDR3 with reference TRBV9 and TRBJ2-1 gives the whole variable domain DSGVTQTPKHLITATGQRVTLRCSPRSGDLSVYWYQQSLDQGLQFLIQYYNGEERAKGNILERFSAQQFPDLHSELNLSSLELGDSALYFCASSETSGFYNEQFFGPGTRLTVL.

The chain recombines TRBV28 with TRBJ1-6; 8 nucleotides line up with TRBD1. Per the germline V gene, CDR1 is MDHEN and CDR2 is SYDVKM. This CDR3 comprises 15 residues. Trimming took 6 bases from V and 9 from J; bases not matched to a gene: 10. The CDR3 DNA reads as TGTGCCAGCAGAAGTGTGGACAGGGTCGGTTCACCCCTCCACTTT. Translating it yields CASRSVDRVGSPLHF.

The chain recombines TRBV5-1 with TRBJ1-1, with a possible D match to TRBD1 (5 bases). V gave up 3 bases and J gave up 6 bases, with 15 bases separating them. CDR3 size: 14 residues. Per the germline V gene, CDR1 is SGHRS and CDR2 is YFSETQ. CDR3 sequence (DNA): TGCGCCAGCAGCTCCGACAGCGTAGGAGCTGAAGCTTTCTTT. Amino acid sequence: CASSSDSVGAEAFF.

The rearrangement links TRBV4-2 to TRBJ1-4, with D maybe TRBD1 (5 bases). The CDR3 runs to 16 residues. CDR1 and CDR2 from the germline V gene are LGHNA and YNFKEQ. V was cut by 0 bases and J by 8 bases, with 16 bases left in between. In DNA form, the CDR3 reads TGTGCCAGCAGCCAAGATCCCGGCAGGGAGGAGGAAAAACTGTTTTTT. Encoded protein: CASSQDPGREEEKLFF.

This sequence joins TRBV7-6 and TRBJ2-2; unclear D gene. Germline V CDR1 and CDR2: SGHVS, FNYEAQ. The CDR3 extends over 15 amino acids. The germline V and J ends were trimmed by 5 bases and 4 bases, with 14 bases remaining between them. This CDR3 reads CASSPILSVTGELFF. For the CDR3, the DNA is TGTGCCAGCAGCCCGATCCTATCCGTCACCGGGGAGCTGTTTTTT.

The V call is TRBV18, the J call TRBJ2-7; perhaps TRBD1 as D (5 bases). V lost 5 bases and J lost 4, with 9 bases in between. Germline values: CDR1 KGHSH, CDR2 LQKENI. This CDR3 has 12 amino acids. The CDR3 loop is CASSTAGYEQYF. CDR3 sequence (DNA): TGTGCCAGCTCAACTGCAGGGTACGAGCAGTACTTC.

The chain combines TRBV5-1 with TRBJ1-5; 7 bases map to TRBD1. Germline trimming cut 0 bases from V and 2 bases from J; bases unmatched to any gene: 2. The CDR3 has 15 amino acids. From germline, CDR1 is SGHRS and CDR2 YFSETQ. The CDR3 DNA reads TGCGCCAGCAGCTTGGAGGGGGCGGGCAATCAGCCCCAGCATTTT. It codes for CASSLEGAGNQPQHF.

This sequence joins TRBV13 and TRBJ1-1; D is uncertain. Germline lookup yields CDR1 PRHDT and CDR2 FYEKMQ (reference sequence). This CDR3 contains 12 residues. Trimming left V 0 bases short and J 8 bases short, with 7 bases between. The CDR3 DNA sequence: TGTGCCAGCAGCTTAGGCGGCAGGGAAGCTTTCTTT. It codes for CASSLGGREAFF.

The V gene is TRBV6-6, the J gene TRBJ2-5; no clear D gene. In germline, CDR1 is MNHNY, CDR2 SVGAGI (reference sequence). The CDR3 has 14 amino acids. The V gene lost 4 bases and the J gene lost 5 bases, with 14 bases spanning the gap. CDR3 coding DNA: TGTGCCAGCAGTTTTGGCAGTCTTTTGGAGACCCAGTACTTC. Residues: CASSFGSLLETQYF.

The CDR3 is CASSQDKHGAPEQFF. Here the CDR3 DNA reads TGCGCCAGCAGCCAAGATAAACATGGGGCACCCGAGCAGTTCTTC. This chain joins TRBV4-1 and TRBJ2-1; maybe TRBD1 (5 bases). Deletions cut 0 bases from V and 10 bases from J, with 16 bases between. The V gene's germline CDR1 is MGHRA and CDR2 YSYEKL. This CDR3 is 15 amino acids long.

The rearrangement links TRBV7-9 to TRBJ1-6; 7 bases are shared with TRBD1. The CDR3 spans 15 residues. After removal of 2 bases from V and 7 bases from J, the junction contained 5 bases not matched to a gene. CDR1 and CDR2 from the germline V gene are SEHNR and FQNEAQ (reference sequence). In nucleotides, the CDR3 is TGTGCCAGCAGCTTACGTACAGGGGTGAATTCACCCCTCCACTTT. Encoded protein: CASSLRTGVNSPLHF.

The CDR3 DNA reads as TGTGCCAGCAGCGGGGCAGACGGTGGAGCTTTCTTT. Residues: CASSGADGGAFF. The chain couples TRBV5-4 to TRBJ1-1; the D gene is possibly TRBD1 (5 bases). V lost 4 bases and J lost 10, with 14 bases in between. Germline CDR1 SGHNT, CDR2 YYREEE (reference sequence). The CDR3 consists of 12 residues.

The rearrangement links TRBV11-2 to TRBJ2-3; 14 nucleotides match TRBD2. The CDR3 runs 13 residues. Losses at the gene ends were 5 bases for V and 9 bases for J; bases not matched to a gene: 1. Looked up from germline, CDR1 is SGHAT and CDR2 is FQNNGV. CDR3 in DNA: TGTGCCAGCAGCCGACTAGCGGGGGGGACGCAGTATTTT. Protein sequence: CASSRLAGGTQYF.

This clone appeared a few times. This sequence joins TRBV6-5 and TRBJ2-7; 9 bases map to TRBD1. The CDR3 extends over 13 amino acids. The J segment lost 2 bases and the V segment lost 8 bases, leaving 4 bases of the junction unmatched. The germline gives CDR1 MNHEY, CDR2 SVGAGI. CDR3 DNA: TGTGCCAGCGGCCGGGACAGGGCCTACGAGCAGTACTTC. Protein: CASGRDRAYEQYF.

The chain is built from TRBV6-1 and TRBJ1-2; no firm D call. The CDR3 length is 13 residues. V was pared by 6 bases and J by 1 base, with 9 bases between. Germline values: CDR1 MNHNS, CDR2 SASEGT. CDR3 sequence reads: CASRMGLNYGYTF. DNA for the CDR3: TGTGCCAGCAGGATGGGCCTTAACTATGGCTACACCTTC.

The chain joins TRBV13 to TRBJ1-2; 9 nucleotides agree with TRBD1. Germline V gene sequence: CDR1 PRHDT, CDR2 FYEKMQ (reference sequence). The CDR3 has 15 residues. V dropped 6 bases and J dropped 2; count of bases not matched to a gene: 7. The chain's CDR3 is CASRAWDRANYGYTF. The CDR3 DNA reads as TGTGCCAGCAGAGCTTGGGACAGGGCAAACTATGGCTACACCTTC.

The chain recombines TRBV7-3 with TRBJ2-5; 9 bases are shared with TRBD2. After removal of 5 bases from V and 5 bases from J, the junction contained 6 bases not matched to a gene. The CDR3 runs 14 residues. Germline V gene sequence: CDR1 SGHTA, CDR2 FQGTGA. CDR3 amino acids: CASSPMSGGETQYF. CDR3 sequence (DNA): TGTGCCAGCAGCCCGATGAGCGGGGGGGAGACCCAGTACTTC.

The sample holds one count of this clone. The J gene is TRBJ2-3, the V gene TRBV19; 15 bases fit TRBD2. With V trimmed by 8 bases and J by 6 bases, 0 bases remained unmatched. This CDR3 comprises 13 residues. From germline, CDR1 is LNHDA and CDR2 SQIVND (reference sequence). The CDR3 region is CASGLAGGDTQYF. The CDR3 coding sequence is TGTGCCAGTGGACTAGCGGGGGGGGATACGCAGTATTTT.

This clone has a handful of counts. The chain is built from TRBV7-9 and TRBJ1-5, with 7 nucleotides matching TRBD1. From germline, CDR1 is SEHNR and CDR2 FQNEAQ (reference sequence). This CDR3 is 15 amino acids long. Losses at the gene ends were 3 bases for V and 3 bases for J; bases not matched to a gene: 5. CDR3 sequence reads: CASSLSGGNNQPQHF. CDR3 nucleotide sequence: TGTGCCAGCAGCTTGTCAGGGGGAAACAATCAGCCCCAGCATTTT.